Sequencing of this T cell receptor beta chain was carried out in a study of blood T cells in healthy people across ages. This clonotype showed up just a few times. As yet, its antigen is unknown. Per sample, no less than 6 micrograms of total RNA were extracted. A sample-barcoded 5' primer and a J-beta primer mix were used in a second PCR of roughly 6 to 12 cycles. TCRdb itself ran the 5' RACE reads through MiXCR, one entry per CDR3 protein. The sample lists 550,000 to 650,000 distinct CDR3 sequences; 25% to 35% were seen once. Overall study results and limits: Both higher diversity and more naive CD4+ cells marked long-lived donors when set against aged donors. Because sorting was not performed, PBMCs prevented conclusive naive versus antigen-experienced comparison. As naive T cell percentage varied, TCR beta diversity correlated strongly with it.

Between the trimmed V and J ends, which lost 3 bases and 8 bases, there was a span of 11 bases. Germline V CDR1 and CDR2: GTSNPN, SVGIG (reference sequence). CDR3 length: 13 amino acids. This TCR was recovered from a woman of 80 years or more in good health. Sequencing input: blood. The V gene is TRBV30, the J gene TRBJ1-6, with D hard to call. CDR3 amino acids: CAWRIASDSPLHF. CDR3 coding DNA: TGTGCCTGGAGAATTGCATCGGATTCACCCCTCCACTTT.